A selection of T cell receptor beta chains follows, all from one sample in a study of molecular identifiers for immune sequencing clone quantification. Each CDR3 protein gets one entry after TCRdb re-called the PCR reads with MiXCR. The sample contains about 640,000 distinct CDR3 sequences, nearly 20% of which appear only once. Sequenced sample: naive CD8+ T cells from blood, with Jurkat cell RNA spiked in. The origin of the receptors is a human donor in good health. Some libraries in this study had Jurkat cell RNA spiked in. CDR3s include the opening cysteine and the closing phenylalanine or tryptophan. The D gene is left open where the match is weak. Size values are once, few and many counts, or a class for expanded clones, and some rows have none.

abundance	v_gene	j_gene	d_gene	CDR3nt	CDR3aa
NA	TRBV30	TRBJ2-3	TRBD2	TGTGCCTGGATGGTTAGCGGGCTCACAGATACGCAGTATTTT	CAWMVSGLTDTQYF
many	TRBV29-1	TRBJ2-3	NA	TGCAGCGTTGAAAGGGGCGCAGGGTCCACAGATACGCAGTATTTT	CSVERGAGSTDTQYF
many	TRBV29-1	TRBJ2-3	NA	TGCAGCGCCCTCGGAGATACGCAGTATTTT	CSALGDTQYF
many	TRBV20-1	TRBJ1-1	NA	TGCAGTGCTAGAGCCCGGGGGGGGAATTTAGGCGCTGAAGCTTTCTTT	CSARARGGNLGAEAFF
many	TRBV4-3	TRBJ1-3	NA	TGCGCCAGCAGCCCCGCCGGGAGCTCTGGAAACACCATATATTTT	CASSPAGSSGNTIYF
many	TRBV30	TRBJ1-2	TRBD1	TGTGCCTGGAGTCAAACAGGGGAAAGCTATGGCTACACCTTC	CAWSQTGESYGYTF
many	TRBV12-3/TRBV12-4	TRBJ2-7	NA	TGTGCCAGCAGTTCGTCAGGGATCAGCTCCTACGAGCAGTACTTC	CASSSSGISSYEQYF
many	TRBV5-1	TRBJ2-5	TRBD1	TGCGCCAGCAGCTCCGATACAGGGGATGTGCACCAAGAGACCCAGTACTTC	CASSSDTGDVHQETQYF
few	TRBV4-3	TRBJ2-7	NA	TGCGCCAGCAGCTCGGGGAGGGGGGGCCACGAGCAGTACTTC	CASSSGRGGHEQYF
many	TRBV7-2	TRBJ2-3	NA	TGTGCCAGCAGCTTAGTATCGGGGGCGAGAACAGATACGCAGTATTTT	CASSLVSGARTDTQYF
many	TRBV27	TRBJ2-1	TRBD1	TGTGCCAGTTTTCCCGGGACAGGGGGTCCCGATGAGCAGTTCTTC	CASFPGTGGPDEQFF
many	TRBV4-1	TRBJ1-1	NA	TGCGCCAGCAGCCAAGTTGGGGGGACGGGGACTGAAGCTTTCTTT	CASSQVGGTGTEAFF
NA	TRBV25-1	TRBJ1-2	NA	TGTGCCAGCAGTCCTGAGGGGGGGTACTATGGCTACACCTTC	CASSPEGGYYGYTF
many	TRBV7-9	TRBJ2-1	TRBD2	TGTGCCAGCAGGGGGACTAGCGGGGGGCCCTTCTACAATGAGCAGTTCTTC	CASRGTSGGPFYNEQFF
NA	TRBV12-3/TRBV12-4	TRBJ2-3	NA	TGTGCCGGCAGTTTGTACTACGAAACAGATACGCAGTACTTT	CAGSLYYETDTQYF
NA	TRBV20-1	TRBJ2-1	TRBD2	TGCAGTGCTCGCCCCGGGACTAGCGGGGTCAATGAGCAGTTCTTC	CSARPGTSGVNEQFF
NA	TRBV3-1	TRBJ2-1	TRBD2	TGTGCCAGCAGCCAAATTGTCGTAGCGGGAGATGGGTACAATGAGCAGTTCTTC	CASSQIVVAGDGYNEQFF
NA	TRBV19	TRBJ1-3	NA	TGTGTCAGTAGTATACCTTCAATTCCCCCACACGGAGGGCCTGGAAACACCATATATTTT	CVSSIPSIPPHGGPGNTIYF
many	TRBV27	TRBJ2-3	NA	TGTGCCAGCAGCCCAAAGCGGGCCTACACAGATACGCAGTATTTT	CASSPKRAYTDTQYF
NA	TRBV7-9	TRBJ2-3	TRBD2	TGTGCCAGCAGAGCCACTTTCGCGGCGGGAGGTTTAGATACGCAGTATTTT	CASRATFAAGGLDTQYF
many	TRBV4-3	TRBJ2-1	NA	TGCGCCAGCAGCCAAGGGGGCTTCTCCTACAATGAGCAGTTCTTC	CASSQGGFSYNEQFF
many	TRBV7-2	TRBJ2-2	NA	TGTGCCAGCAGCTTACTCTGGGCGGGAAGCGGGGAGCTGTTTTTT	CASSLLWAGSGELFF
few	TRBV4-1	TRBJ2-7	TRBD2	TGCGCCAGCAGCCAAGGCCCAGCGGGGGGGCCCGAGCAGTACTTC	CASSQGPAGGPEQYF
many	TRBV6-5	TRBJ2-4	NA	TGTGCCAGCAGTTACGGGTATCCCAAAAACATTCAGTACTTC	CASSYGYPKNIQYF
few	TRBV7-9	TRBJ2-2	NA	TGTGCCAGCAGCTTAGACTTTGGGGAGCTGTTTTTT	CASSLDFGELFF
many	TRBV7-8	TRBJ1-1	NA	TGTGCCAGCAGCTTAGGGGCCGGGGACACTGAAGCTTTCTTT	CASSLGAGDTEAFF
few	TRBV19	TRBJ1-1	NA	TGTGCCAGTAGTATGGGAAGGGTCGAAGCTTTCTTT	CASSMGRVEAFF
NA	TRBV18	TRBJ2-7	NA	TGTGCCAGCTCACCACCCGAGGACATGTCCTACGAGCAGTACTTC	CASSPPEDMSYEQYF
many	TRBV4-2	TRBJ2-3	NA	TGTGCCAGCAGCCAAGATCAAATTGGAGGCGGCGCAGACACAGATACGCAGTATTTT	CASSQDQIGGGADTDTQYF
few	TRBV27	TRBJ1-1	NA	TGTGCCAGCAGCCCGTGGGTGGCGGGCGCTGAAGCTTTCTTT	CASSPWVAGAEAFF
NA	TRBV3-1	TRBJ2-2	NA	TGTGCCAGCAGCCAATTCCAACAGGGAGTTGACACCGGGGAGCTGTTTTTT	CASSQFQQGVDTGELFF
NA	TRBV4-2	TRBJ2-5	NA	TGTGCCAGCAGCGGGGGCGGGATATGGGAGGCCCAGTACTTC	CASSGGGIWEAQYF
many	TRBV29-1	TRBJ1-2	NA	TGCAGCGTTGACGGGCAGGACTATATTGGCTACACCTTC	CSVDGQDYIGYTF
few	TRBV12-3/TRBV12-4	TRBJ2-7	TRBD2	TGTGCCAGCAGTTTTATTATTTTTAGCGGGGGGTCCCAATACGAGCAGTACTTC	CASSFIIFSGGSQYEQYF
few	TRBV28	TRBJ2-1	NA	TGTGCCAGCAGATCTTCCCACAATGAGCAGTTCTTC	CASRSSHNEQFF
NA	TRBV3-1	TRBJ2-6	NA	TGTGCCAGCAGCCAAGACGGGGGGCAGGGGGCGCCTGGGGCCAACGTCCTGACTTTC	CASSQDGGQGAPGANVLTF
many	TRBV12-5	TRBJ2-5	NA	TGTGCTAGTGGGTTGACGGCGTACCAAGAGACCCAGTACTTC	CASGLTAYQETQYF
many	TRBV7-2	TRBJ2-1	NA	TGTGCCAGCAGCATGGGACCCTCCTACAATGAGCAGTTCTTC	CASSMGPSYNEQFF
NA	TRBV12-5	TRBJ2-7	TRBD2	TGTGCTAGCGGTCCAACGACCCGGACTAGCGGGAGTTGGCACTTC	CASGPTTRTSGSWHF
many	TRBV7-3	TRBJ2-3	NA	TGTGCCAGCAGCTTAGGTCTTCGGGTAACAGATACGCAGTATTTT	CASSLGLRVTDTQYF
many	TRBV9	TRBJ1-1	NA	TGTGCCAGCAGCGTAGGCATCAACACTGAAGCTTTCTTT	CASSVGINTEAFF
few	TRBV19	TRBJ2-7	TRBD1	TGTGCCAGTAGTACTCGACAGGGCCGCTACGAGCAGTACTTC	CASSTRQGRYEQYF
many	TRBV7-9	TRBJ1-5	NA	TGTGCCAGCAGCTTAGTTGTCGGGGGAAGTGGGCCGGGGGGCAATCAGCCCCAGCATTTT	CASSLVVGGSGPGGNQPQHF
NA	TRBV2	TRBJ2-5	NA	TGTGCCAGCAGTGTGGTAGCGTCAGAGACCCCGTACTTC	CASSVVASETPYF
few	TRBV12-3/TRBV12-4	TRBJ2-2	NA	TGTGCCAGCAGTTCGCCTAACCCCGGGGAGCTGTTTTTT	CASSSPNPGELFF
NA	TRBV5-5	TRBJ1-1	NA	TGTGCCAGCAGCTTACCGGGGGCCGACACTGAAGCTTTCTTT	CASSLPGADTEAFF
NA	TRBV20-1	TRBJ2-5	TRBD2	TGCAGTGCTAGATCGTTGGGGATAGCGGGAGTAGTCCAAGAGACCCAGTACTTC	CSARSLGIAGVVQETQYF
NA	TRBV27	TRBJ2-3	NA	TGTGCCAGCGTAACGGGAGCCGGAAGCACAGATACGCAGTATTTT	CASVTGAGSTDTQYF
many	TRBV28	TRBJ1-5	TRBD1	TGTGCCAGCAGCAAACAGGGGTTTGGCAATCAGCCCCAGCATTTT	CASSKQGFGNQPQHF